These T cell receptor beta chains were read from a single sample in a study of blood T cell repertoires in COVID-19. Data came from immunoSEQ multiplex PCR; TCRdb stores just in-frame clones and leaves some out. The sample holds about 120,000 clones, around 80% seen once. Sequenced: peripheral blood. These receptors all stem from a woman between 45 and 60 years old with acute or convalescent COVID-19. Each CDR3 is given with its conserved first and last residue. A D gene is named only where the DNA matches it firmly. Clone sizes are given selectively: once, few, many, or a class where the clone is expanded.

TRBV9,TRBJ2-7,TRBD2,NA,TGTGCCAGCAGCGCGGGACTAGCTTACGAGCAGTACTTC,CASSAGLAYEQYF
TRBV5-4,TRBJ2-2,TRBD1,NA,TGTGCCAGCAGCTCGGGACAGGTGAAGGGCGGGGAGCTGTTTTTT,CASSSGQVKGGELFF
TRBV4-2,TRBJ2-1,TRBD2,NA,TGTGCCAGCAGCCAAGATCGCGGTGGCGGGGGGGTTCTGTATGAGCAGTTCTTC,CASSQDRGGGGVLYEQFF
TRBV5-6,TRBJ1-4,NA,NA,TGTGCCAGCAGTGATGGTCAGATTGAAAAACTGTTTTTT,CASSDGQIEKLFF
TRBV27,TRBJ1-1,NA,few,TGTGCCAGCAGACCCGGGGAGAGCCGTTGGAACACTGAAGCTTTCTTT,CASRPGESRWNTEAFF
TRBV18,TRBJ2-1,NA,NA,TGTGCCAGCTCTACCCAGGGGGGCACCTACAATGAGCAGTTCTTC,CASSTQGGTYNEQFF
TRBV28,TRBJ2-7,NA,many,TGTGCCAGCAGTTTAGGATGGGTTCTAGGTACGAGCTCCTACGAGCAGTACTTC,CASSLGWVLGTSSYEQYF
TRBV9,TRBJ2-5,TRBD2,NA,TGTGCCAGCAGCGCCGCGGGGGGTGGGCACCAAGAGACCCAGTACTTC,CASSAAGGGHQETQYF
TRBV3-1/TRBV3-2,TRBJ1-2,TRBD1,NA,TGTGCCAGCAGCCAAGGGACAGGGACCTATGGCTACACCTTC,CASSQGTGTYGYTF
TRBV5-1,TRBJ1-2,TRBD1,few,TGCGCCAGCAGCTTGGAGTGGACAGGGAACTATGGCTACACCTTC,CASSLEWTGNYGYTF
TRBV2,TRBJ2-2,NA,NA,TGTGCCAGCAGAATACAGGTTTACGGGGAGCTGTTTTTT,CASRIQVYGELFF
TRBV11-2,TRBJ1-3,TRBD1,NA,TGTGCCAGCACACAGGGGACGAGGGGAAACACCATATATTTT,CASTQGTRGNTIYF
TRBV5-1,TRBJ1-1,TRBD1,NA,TGCGCCAGCAGCTTGGGCCGGGACAGGAACCCGGGGAACACTGAAGCTTTCTTT,CASSLGRDRNPGNTEAFF
TRBV2,TRBJ1-2,NA,NA,TGTGCCAGCGTTGAGGGAGGCCCCCTCTATGGCTACACCTTC,CASVEGGPLYGYTF
TRBV5-4,TRBJ2-5,TRBD1,NA,TGTGCCAGCAGCTTGCCGGGACAGGGGGGAGAGACCCAGTACTTC,CASSLPGQGGETQYF
TRBV7-9,TRBJ2-2,NA,NA,TGTGCCAGCAGCTTAGACGGTTTCGGGGAGCTGTTTTTT,CASSLDGFGELFF
TRBV4-1,TRBJ2-7,TRBD2,NA,TGCGCCAGCAGCCTAGAACCCAGGACTAGCGGGGTCGGCGAGCAGTACTTC,CASSLEPRTSGVGEQYF
TRBV11-3,TRBJ2-1,TRBD2,once,TGTGCCAGCAGTCGACTAGCGGAGTACAATGAGCAGTTCTTC,CASSRLAEYNEQFF
TRBV27,TRBJ1-4,NA,NA,TGTGCCAGCAGTTTGAGGAGGGACGGGGGAGGAAAACTGTTTTTT,CASSLRRDGGGKLFF
TRBV11-1,TRBJ1-1,NA,NA,TGTGCCAGCAGCTACCAAACAGGCTTATCTGAAGCTTTCTTT,CASSYQTGLSEAFF
TRBV5-5,TRBJ1-1,NA,NA,TGTGCCAGCAGTCAAGACCCGGGTCGGACTGAAGCTTTCTTT,CASSQDPGRTEAFF
TRBV10-3,TRBJ2-5,NA,once,TGTGCCATCAGTGCGCGAGTACAAGAGACCCAGTACTTC,CAISARVQETQYF